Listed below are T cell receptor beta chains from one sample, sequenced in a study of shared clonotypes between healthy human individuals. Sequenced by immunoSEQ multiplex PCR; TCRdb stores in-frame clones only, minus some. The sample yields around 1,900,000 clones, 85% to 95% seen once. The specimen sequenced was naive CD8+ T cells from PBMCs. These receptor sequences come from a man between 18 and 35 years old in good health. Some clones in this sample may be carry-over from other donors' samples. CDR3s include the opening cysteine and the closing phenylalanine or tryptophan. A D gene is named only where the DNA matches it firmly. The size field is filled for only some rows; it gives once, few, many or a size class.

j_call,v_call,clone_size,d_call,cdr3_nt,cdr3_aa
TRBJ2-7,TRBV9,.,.,TGTGCCAGCAGCGGCGGTAGTCTTCGGGAGTGGGAGCAGTACTTC,CASSGGSLREWEQYF
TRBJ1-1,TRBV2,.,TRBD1,TGTGCCAGCAGTGAAGGACGGTGGGACAGGGCAAGTCGAGCAGCTTTCTTT,CASSEGRWDRASRAAFF
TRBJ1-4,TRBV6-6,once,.,TGTGCCAGCAGCGGGCCCGAAAAACTGTTTTTT,CASSGPEKLFF
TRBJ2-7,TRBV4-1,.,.,TGCGCCAGCAGCCAAGATGGTTGGTTTGGCGAGCAGTACTTC,CASSQDGWFGEQYF
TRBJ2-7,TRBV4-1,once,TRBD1,TGCGCCAGCAGCCAAGGAGGCCCCTTCGGGACAGGGGTTCGGGAGCAGTACTTC,CASSQGGPFGTGVREQYF
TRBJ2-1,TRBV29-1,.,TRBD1,TGCAGCGTTGGGGACAGCATAACCTACAATGAGCAGTTCTTC,CSVGDSITYNEQFF
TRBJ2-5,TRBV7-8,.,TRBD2,TGTGCCAGCAGCTTACCCCAGCGGGAGCAAGAGACCCAGTACTTC,CASSLPQREQETQYF
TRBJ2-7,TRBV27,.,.,TGTGCCAGCAGTCCTTTACAGGGTTACGAGCAGTACTTC,CASSPLQGYEQYF
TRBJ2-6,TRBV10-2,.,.,TGCGCCAGCGAGGGATCTGGGGCCAACGTCCTGACTTTC,CASEGSGANVLTF
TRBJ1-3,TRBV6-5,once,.,TGTGCCAGCAGTTACTCGAGCCACAGCTCTGGAAACACCATATATTTT,CASSYSSHSSGNTIYF
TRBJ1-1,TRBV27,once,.,TGTGCCAGCAGTTTGGGTGCGGCACCGAACACTGAAGCTTTCTTT,CASSLGAAPNTEAFF
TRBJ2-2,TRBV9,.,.,TGTGCCAGCAGCAAACAACCGATGGGGGTCGCGAACACCGGGGAGCTGTTTTTT,CASSKQPMGVANTGELFF
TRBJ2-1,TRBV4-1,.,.,TGCGCCAGCAGCCAAGGTACAGGTCGCTATGAGCAGTTCTTC,CASSQGTGRYEQFF
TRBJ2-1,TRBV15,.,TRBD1,TGTGCCACCAGTGGGGACAGAGCCAATGAGCAGTTCTTC,CATSGDRANEQFF
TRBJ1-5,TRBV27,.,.,TGTGCCAGCAAAGAGACAGCTCTTGTCAATCAGCCCCAGCATTTT,CASKETALVNQPQHF
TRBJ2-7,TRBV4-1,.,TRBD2,TGCGCCAGCAGCCAAGACCCCAGTTTAGCGGGCACGATCTCCTACGAGCAGTACTTC,CASSQDPSLAGTISYEQYF
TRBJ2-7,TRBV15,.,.,TGTGCCACCAGCAGAGTCAGGGGCGCCTCCTACGAGCAGTACTTC,CATSRVRGASYEQYF
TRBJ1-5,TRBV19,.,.,TGTGCCAGTAGTATAGTTCGCGGCCCGGAACAGCCCCAGCATTTT,CASSIVRGPEQPQHF
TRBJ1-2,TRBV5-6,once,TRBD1,TGTGCCAGCAGCTTGGCCGGACAGGGGAGCTATGGCTACACCTTC,CASSLAGQGSYGYTF
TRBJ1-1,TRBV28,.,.,TGTGCCAGCAGTTTAGTACAGGTGAGCACTGAAGCTTTCTTT,CASSLVQVSTEAFF
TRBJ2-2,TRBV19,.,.,TGTGCCAGTAGTATCCGAAGAGGGGGCGGGGAGCTGTTTTTT,CASSIRRGGGELFF
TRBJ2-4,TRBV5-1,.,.,TGCGCCAGCAGCCAGACTCAGGACGAGAACATTCAGTACTTC,CASSQTQDENIQYF
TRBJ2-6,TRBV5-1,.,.,TGCGCCAGCAGCTTGTACCAACCTGGGTCTGGGGCCAACGTCCTGACTTTC,CASSLYQPGSGANVLTF
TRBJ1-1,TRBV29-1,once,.,TGCAGCGTTGTAAGGGATGGGAGGACTGAAGCTTTCTTT,CSVVRDGRTEAFF
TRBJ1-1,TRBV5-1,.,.,TGCGCCAGCAGCTTGAACCGAGCAAACACTGAAGCTTTCTTT,CASSLNRANTEAFF
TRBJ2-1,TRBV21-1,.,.,TGTGCCAGCAGCAAAGCGCTTTGGCTCGGTTCTTACAATGAGCAGTTCTTC,CASSKALWLGSYNEQFF
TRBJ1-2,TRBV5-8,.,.,TGTGCCAGCAGCTTCCCGGTCTCGGGATACTATGGCTACACCTTC,CASSFPVSGYYGYTF
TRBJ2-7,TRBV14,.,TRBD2,TGTGCCAGCAGCATAACGGGAGGGTCCTACGAGCAGTACTTC,CASSITGGSYEQYF
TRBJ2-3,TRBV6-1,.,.,TGTGCCAGCAGTGGGGGGTTGTTTAGCACAGATACGCAGTATTTT,CASSGGLFSTDTQYF
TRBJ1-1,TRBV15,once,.,TGTGCCACCAGCACAGAGACACCGGAAGCTTTCTTT,CATSTETPEAFF
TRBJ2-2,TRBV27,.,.,TGTGCCAGCAGTTCGCTTAACAGGGTCGGAACCGGGGAGCTGTTTTTT,CASSSLNRVGTGELFF
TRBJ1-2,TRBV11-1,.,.,TGTGCCAGCAGGTGGGGGGTTTTGGGCTACACCTTC,CASRWGVLGYTF
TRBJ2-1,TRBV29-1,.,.,TGCAGCGCCCTACCCTTTTTGGACCTCTCCTACAATGAGCAGTTCTTC,CSALPFLDLSYNEQFF
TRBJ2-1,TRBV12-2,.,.,TGTGCAAGTCGCTTGAGGCAACGGGGGCCGTACCCGAATGAGCAGTTCTTC,CASRLRQRGPYPNEQFF
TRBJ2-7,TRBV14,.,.,TGTGCCAGCAGCCAAGATAGGGAGGAGCAGTACTTC,CASSQDREEQYF
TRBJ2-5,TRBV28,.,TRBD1,TGTGCCAGCAGTTTTTCTCACAGGGGAGAGACCCAGTACTTC,CASSFSHRGETQYF
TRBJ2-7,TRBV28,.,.,TGTGCCAGCTTACAGGACTACGAGCAGTACTTC,CASLQDYEQYF
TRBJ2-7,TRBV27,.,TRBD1,TGTGCCAGCAGTTTCAACAGGGGGGCCGAGCAGTACTTC,CASSFNRGAEQYF
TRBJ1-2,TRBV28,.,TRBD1,TGTGCCAGCAACTCCGTACCCGGGACAGGGGAGTCGGATGGCTACACCTTC,CASNSVPGTGESDGYTF
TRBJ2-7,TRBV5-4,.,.,TGTGCCAGCAGCTTGCGGACAGTCCCCTACGAGCAGTACTTC,CASSLRTVPYEQYF
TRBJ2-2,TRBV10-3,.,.,TGTGCCATCAGCCGACCAGCGGGACAGAACACCGGGGAGCTGTTTTTT,CAISRPAGQNTGELFF
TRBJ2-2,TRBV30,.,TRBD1,TGTGCCTGGAGTGTACGACAGGGCACCGGGGAGCTGTTTTTT,CAWSVRQGTGELFF
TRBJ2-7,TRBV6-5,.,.,TGTGCCAGCAGTTACTACGCCTCCTACGAGCAGTACTTC,CASSYYASYEQYF
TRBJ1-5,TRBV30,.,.,TGTGCCTGGAGTGGGGGGGGGATTCAGCCCCAGCATTTT,CAWSGGGIQPQHF
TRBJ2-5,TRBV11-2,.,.,TGTGCCAGCAGCTTACCCCCGGGTTGGGGAGAGACCCAGTACTTC,CASSLPPGWGETQYF
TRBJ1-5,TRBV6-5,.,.,TGTGCCAGCAGTAGGTCCGCTTATAGCAATCAGCCCCAGCATTTT,CASSRSAYSNQPQHF
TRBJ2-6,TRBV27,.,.,TGTGCCAGCAGAAGACCGGGAACGAAGGCTGGGGCCAACGTCCTGACTTTC,CASRRPGTKAGANVLTF
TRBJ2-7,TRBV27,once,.,TGTGCCAGCAAGTCTGGAGGGCTCGAGCAGTACTTC,CASKSGGLEQYF
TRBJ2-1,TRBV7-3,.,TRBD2,TGTGCCAGCAGACCTAGCGGGAGCTCCTACAATGAGCAGTTCTTC,CASRPSGSSYNEQFF
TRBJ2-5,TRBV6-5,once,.,TGTGCCAGCAGTTTAATAGGGGAAGAGACCCAGTACTTC,CASSLIGEETQYF
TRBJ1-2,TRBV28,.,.,TGTGCCAGCAGTTGGGGGGTAGAGGCCTATGGCTACACCTTC,CASSWGVEAYGYTF
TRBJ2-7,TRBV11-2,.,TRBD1,TGTGCCAGCAGCCGAACAGGGGTCTCCTACGAGCAGTACTTC,CASSRTGVSYEQYF
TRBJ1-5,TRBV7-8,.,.,TGTGCCAGCAGCTCTGGTGGGGTTAGCAATCAGCCCCAGCATTTT,CASSSGGVSNQPQHF